The clone carrying this TCR beta chain was observed many times. Its target is not known. In making TCR cDNA, 5'RACE template switching added a universal primer site and UMIs to it. Using its own MiXCR run on the 5' RACE reads, TCRdb lists one record per CDR3 protein. The table records about 310,000 distinct CDR3 sequences, around 3.6% of them present only once. The record originates from a study of T cells after yellow fever vaccination. Study-wide findings and caveats: The secondary response showed a weaker magnitude and a faster peak, day 5 versus 15. FACS-sorted repertoires could contain abundant clonotypes contaminating from the bulk population. The appearance of a small share of clonotypes in both CD4 and CD8 compartments was observed.

The receptor was derived from a man younger than 30 who received the YFV17D yellow fever vaccine. This sample comprised PBMCs, obtained on the day of the yellow fever booster vaccination.

CDR3 sequence: CASRPGQGWAGELFF. In nucleotides, the CDR3 is TGTGCCAGCAGACCGGGACAGGGGTGGGCCGGGGAGCTGTTTTTT. The chain couples TRBV11-2 to TRBJ2-2; 10 nucleotides line up with TRBD1. V lost 6 bases and J lost 6; bases outside the gene matches: 7. There are 15 residues in the CDR3. Per the germline V gene, CDR1 is SGHAT and CDR2 is FQNNGV.